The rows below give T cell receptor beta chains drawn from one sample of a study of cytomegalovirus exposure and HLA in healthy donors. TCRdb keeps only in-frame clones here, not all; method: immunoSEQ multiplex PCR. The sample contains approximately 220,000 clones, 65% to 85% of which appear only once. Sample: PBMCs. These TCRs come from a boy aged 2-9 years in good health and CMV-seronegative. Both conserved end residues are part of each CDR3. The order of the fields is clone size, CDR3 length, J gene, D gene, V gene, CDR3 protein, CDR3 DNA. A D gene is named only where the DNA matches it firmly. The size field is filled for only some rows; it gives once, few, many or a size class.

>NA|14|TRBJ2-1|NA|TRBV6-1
CASRDSGVYNEQFF
TGTGCCAGCAGAGATAGCGGAGTCTACAATGAGCAGTTCTTC
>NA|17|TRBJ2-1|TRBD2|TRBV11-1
CASSLGTSGRIAYEQFF
TGTGCCAGCAGCTTAGGGACTAGCGGGAGAATCGCCTATGAGCAGTTCTTC
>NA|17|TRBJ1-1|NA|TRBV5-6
CASIPRVFRDMNTEAFF
TGTGCCAGCATCCCCCGGGTCTTCAGGGACATGAACACTGAAGCTTTCTTT
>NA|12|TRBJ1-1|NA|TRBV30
CAWSPQGYGAFF
TGTGCCTGGAGTCCTCAGGGATACGGAGCTTTCTTT
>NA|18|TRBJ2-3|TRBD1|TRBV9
CASSVGRSGQGSTDTQYF
TGTGCCAGCAGCGTAGGGAGATCGGGACAGGGGTCAACAGATACGCAGTATTTT
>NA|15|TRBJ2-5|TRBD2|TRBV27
CASSPGTSGRETQYF
TGTGCCAGCAGCCCCGGGACTAGCGGGAGGGAGACCCAGTACTTC
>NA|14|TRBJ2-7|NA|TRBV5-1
CASSLGRDWDEQYF
TGCGCCAGCAGCTTAGGGAGAGACTGGGACGAGCAGTACTTC
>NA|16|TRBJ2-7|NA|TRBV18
CASSPRRGRETAEQYF
TGTGCCAGCTCACCACGGCGCGGACGGGAGACCGCCGAGCAGTACTTC
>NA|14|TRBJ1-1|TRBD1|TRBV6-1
CASRADRGRTEAFF
TGTGCCAGCCGAGCGGACAGGGGCCGAACTGAAGCTTTCTTT
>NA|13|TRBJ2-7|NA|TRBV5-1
CASSSTDGYEQYF
TGCGCCAGCAGCTCTACAGATGGGTACGAGCAGTACTTC
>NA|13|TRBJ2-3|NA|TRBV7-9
CASSYPERDTQYF
TGTGCCAGCAGCTACCCAGAGCGGGATACGCAGTATTTT
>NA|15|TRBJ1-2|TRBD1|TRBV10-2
CASSGDRVLNYGYTF
TGCGCCAGCAGCGGGGACAGGGTCTTAAACTATGGCTACACCTTC
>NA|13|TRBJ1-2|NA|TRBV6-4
CASSEFPGGSYTF
TGTGCCAGCAGTGAGTTCCCCGGCGGGTCCTACACCTTC
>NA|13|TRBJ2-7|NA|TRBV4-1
CASSQESSYEQYF
TGCGCCAGCAGCCAAGAGAGCTCCTACGAGCAGTACTTC
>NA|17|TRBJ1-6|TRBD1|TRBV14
CASSLDRGSSYNSPLHF
TGTGCCAGCAGCCTGGACAGGGGGAGCTCCTATAATTCACCCCTCCACTTT
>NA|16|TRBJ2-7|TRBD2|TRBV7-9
CASSPRTSGGSYEQYF
TGTGCCAGCAGCCCCCGGACTAGCGGGGGTTCCTACGAGCAGTACTTC
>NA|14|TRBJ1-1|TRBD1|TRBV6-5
CASSPTGGHTEAFF
TGTGCCAGCAGTCCTACAGGGGGGCACACTGAAGCTTTCTTT
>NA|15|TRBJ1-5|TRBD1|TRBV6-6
CASGTGVIRDQPQHF
TGTGCCAGCGGGACAGGGGTCATACGTGATCAGCCCCAGCATTTT
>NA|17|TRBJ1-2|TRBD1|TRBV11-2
CASVTVRDRGPEGGYTF
TGTGCCAGCGTGACGGTCCGGGACAGGGGTCCCGAAGGAGGCTACACCTTC
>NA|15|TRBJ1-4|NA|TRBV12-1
CASSLTSPTNEKLFF
TGTGCCAGCAGCTTGACATCCCCAACTAATGAAAAACTGTTTTTT
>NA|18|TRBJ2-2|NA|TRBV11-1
CASSSTEGGGLDTGELFF
TGTGCCAGCAGCTCCACTGAGGGGGGGGGCTTGGACACCGGGGAGCTGTTTTTT
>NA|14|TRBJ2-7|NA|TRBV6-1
CASRGRGSSYEQYF
TGTGCCAGCAGGGGACGGGGGAGCTCCTACGAGCAGTACTTC
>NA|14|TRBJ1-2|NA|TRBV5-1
CASSLGAGELGYTF
TGCGCCAGCAGCTTGGGGGCAGGGGAGTTGGGCTACACCTTC
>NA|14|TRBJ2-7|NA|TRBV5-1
CATTWAAGSYEQYF
TGCGCCACCACCTGGGCAGCCGGCTCCTACGAGCAGTACTTC
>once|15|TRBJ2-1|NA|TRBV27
CASSLDVGGYNEQFF
TGTGCCAGCAGCCTAGACGTCGGGGGCTACAATGAGCAGTTCTTC
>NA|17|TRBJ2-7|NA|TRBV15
CATSRGGGGPFSYEQYF
TGTGCCACCAGCAGAGGAGGAGGGGGCCCATTTTCCTACGAGCAGTACTTC
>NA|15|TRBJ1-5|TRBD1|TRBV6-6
CASSPDRGSNQPQHF
TGTGCCAGCAGCCCCGACAGGGGGAGCAATCAGCCCCAGCATTTT
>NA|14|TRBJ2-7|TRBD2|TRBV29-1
CSAVTSGGSYEQYF
TGCAGCGCTGTGACTAGCGGGGGATCCTACGAGCAGTACTTC
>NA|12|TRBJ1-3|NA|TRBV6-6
CASSSESDTIYF
TGTGCCAGCAGTTCGGAGTCGGACACCATATATTTT
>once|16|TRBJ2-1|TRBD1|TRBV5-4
CASRALSGQGGSEQFF
TGTGCCAGCAGGGCGTTATCGGGACAGGGGGGAAGTGAGCAGTTCTTC
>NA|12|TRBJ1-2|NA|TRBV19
CASSIDPDGYTF
TGTGCCAGTAGTATAGATCCAGATGGCTACACCTTC
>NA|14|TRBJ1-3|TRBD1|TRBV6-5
CASSYGQGGNTIYF
TGTGCCAGCAGTTACGGACAGGGGGGCAACACCATATATTTT
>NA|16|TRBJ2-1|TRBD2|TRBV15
CATSRVGLAGGTEQFF
TGTGCCACCAGCAGAGTTGGACTAGCGGGAGGTACTGAGCAGTTCTTC